One sample yielded the 24 T cell receptor beta chains listed below, sequenced in a study of response to subunit inactivated influenza vaccine. TCRdb ran MiXCR on the RT-PCR reads and lists one entry per CDR3 protein. The sample holds around 580,000 distinct CDR3 sequences, about 11% seen once. The source material was PBMCs from blood, sampled on the day of vaccination. These receptors were collected from a man in his forties or fifties who received an inactivated influenza vaccine.

This rearrangement joins TRBV9 to TRBJ2-1; a possible D gene is TRBD2 (5 bases). This CDR3 contains 16 residues. The germline V and J ends were trimmed by 4 bases and 4 bases, with 18 bases remaining between them. Germline V gives CDR1 SGDLS, CDR2 YYNGEE. CDR3 protein: CASSTRNPHEYNEQFF. In nucleotides, the CDR3 is TGTGCCAGCAGCACTAGGAATCCCCATGAATACAATGAGCAGTTCTTC.

The chain carries TRBV20-1 and TRBJ2-4, with D tentatively TRBD1 (6 bases). Trimming cost V 5 bases and J 0 bases, with 8 bases left between them. The CDR3 runs 13 residues. Germline lookup yields CDR1 DFQATT and CDR2 SNEGSKA (reference sequence). The CDR3 reads CSASQGAKNIQYF. CDR3 DNA sequence: TGCAGTGCTTCACAGGGAGCCAAAAACATTCAGTACTTC.

A note on this clonotype: A much more abundant neighbour one base away suggests this may be a read error. The rearrangement joins TRBV5-1 to TRBJ2-1; 7 nucleotides align to TRBD2. The CDR3 has 15 amino acids. The germline V gene encodes CDR1 SGHRS and CDR2 YFSETQ. In DNA form, the CDR3 reads TGCGCCAGCAGCTTGGAGTCTAGCGGCTACATTGAGCAGTTCTTC. Its translation: CASSLESSGYIEQFF.

The genes are TRBV24-1 and TRBJ2-3, with D possibly matching TRBD1 (6 bases). CDR1 is KGHDR, CDR2 SFDVKD, per germline. CDR3 length: 14 residues. V was pared by 6 bases and J by 0 bases, with 9 bases between. The CDR3 coding sequence is TGTGCCACCAGTTTCAGGGGAAGCACAGATACGCAGTATTTT. It yields the protein CATSFRGSTDTQYF.

The V and J genes are TRBV7-3 and TRBJ2-3, with D hard to call. CDR3 length: 13 amino acids. Germline V gives CDR1 SGHTA, CDR2 FQGTGA. V lost 5 bases and J 2 bases, leaving 8 bases between the germline ends. Here the CDR3 DNA reads TGTGCCAGCAGCCGCAGATTCACAGATACGCAGTATTTT. As protein: CASSRRFTDTQYF.

The chain couples TRBV12-3 or TRBV12-4 to TRBJ2-7; D may be TRBD1 (6 bases). This CDR3 is 14 amino acids long. Trimming cost V 5 bases and J 5 bases, with 16 bases left between them. The CDR3 nucleotides are TGTGCCAGCAGTCCCGGGACACGGACCCACGAGCAGTACTTC. Translation: CASSPGTRTHEQYF.

The rearrangement joins TRBV9 to TRBJ2-3, with D unresolved. CDR3 length equals 14 residues. The germline gives CDR1 SGDLS, CDR2 YYNGEE. V lost 0 bases and J lost 1, with 6 bases in between. CDR3 sequence (DNA): TGTGCCAGCAGCGTAGGAGACGGCACAGATACGCAGTATTTT. Translating gives CASSVGDGTDTQYF.

This clonotype was recorded many times. The chain employs TRBV6-2 or TRBV6-3 and TRBJ1-5; maybe TRBD1 (5 bases). Germline V gene lookup returns CDR1 MNHEY and CDR2 SVGEGT. This CDR3 has 13 residues. V lost 6 bases to trimming and J lost 6 bases, with 12 bases between them. This chain's CDR3 is CASRAIDSQPQHF. The CDR3 DNA follows: TGTGCCAGCAGAGCTATAGACAGTCAGCCCCAGCATTTT.

This clonotype was counted at least ten times. The chain couples TRBV20-1 to TRBJ2-2; weak D call: TRBD2 (6 bases). The CDR3 consists of 14 residues. CDR1 and CDR2 from the germline V gene are DFQATT and SNEGSKA (reference sequence). Trimming removed 5 bases from V and 1 base from J, with 11 bases in between. This CDR3 reads CSASGTLNTGELFF. As DNA, the CDR3 is TGCAGTGCTTCCGGGACTTTGAACACCGGGGAGCTGTTTTTT.

This clonotype came up many times. The V and J genes are TRBV7-2 and TRBJ2-7; tentative D call: TRBD1 (6 bases). The CDR3 is 14 amino acids. The V gene's germline CDR1 is SGHTA and CDR2 FQGNSA. V was clipped by 2 bases and J by 0 bases, with 8 bases between them. In nucleotides, the CDR3 is TGTGCCAGCAGCTTATACAGGGTCTCCTACGAGCAGTACTTC. Protein product: CASSLYRVSYEQYF.

The CDR3 here is CSVDYRRINNEQFF. DNA of the CDR3: TGCAGCGTTGACTACCGACGGATTAACAATGAGCAGTTCTTC. The chain combines TRBV29-1 with TRBJ2-1; D not resolved. The CDR3 covers 14 residues. Germline CDR1 and CDR2: SQVTM and ANQGSEA. V was shortened by 3 bases and J by 5 bases, with 14 bases between the two germline ends.

This clonotype was counted at least ten times. The chain employs TRBV28 and TRBJ2-5; D gene unclear. There are 15 residues in the CDR3. Germline CDR1 and CDR2: MDHEN and SYDVKM. V was trimmed by 5 bases and J by 0 bases, leaving 13 bases between them. CDR3 protein: CASSPWKGYQETQYF. DNA of the CDR3: TGTGCCAGCAGTCCCTGGAAGGGCTACCAAGAGACCCAGTACTTC.

The chain has TRBV6-1 and TRBJ1-1; 7 bases are shared with TRBD1. This CDR3 region has 13 residues. Germline CDR1 MNHNS, CDR2 SASEGT. The V gene end was trimmed by 4 bases and the J gene end by 11 bases; junction bases not matched to a gene: 10. The CDR3 DNA sequence: TGTGCCAGCAGTGTGCATGAGACAGGGAGGGCTTTCTTT. It yields the protein CASSVHETGRAFF.

This clonotype has only a few counts. V gene TRBV6-2 or TRBV6-3 combines with J gene TRBJ1-1; 7 bases fit TRBD1. The germline CDR1 and CDR2 sequences are MNHEY and SVGEGT. V lost 10 bases and J lost 1; bases outside the gene matches: 6. The CDR3 extends over 13 amino acids. CDR3 nucleotide sequence: TGTGCCACCACAGGGGCCCAGAACACTGAAGCTTTCTTT. It is translated as CATTGAQNTEAFF.

CDR3 in DNA: TGTGCCTGGACAGGTCTGAACACTGAAGCTTTCTTT. Encoded protein: CAWTGLNTEAFF. The chain combines TRBV30 with TRBJ1-1; the D is unclear. This CDR3 contains 12 residues. Trimming removed 4 bases from V and 0 bases from J, with 6 bases in between. Looked up from germline, CDR1 is GTSNPN and CDR2 is SVGIG (reference sequence).

This clonotype was observed a handful of times. The rearrangement links TRBV9 to TRBJ2-5; no reliable D call. Looked up from germline, CDR1 is SGDLS and CDR2 is YYNGEE. The CDR3 totals 14 residues. Trimming took off 0 bases at V and 2 bases at J, with 8 bases between the two ends. The CDR3 is CASSVAGNQETQYF. The CDR3 DNA reads as TGTGCCAGCAGCGTAGCTGGCAATCAAGAGACCCAGTACTTC.

In DNA form, the CDR3 reads TGTGCCAGCAGCTTAGCTTCAATGGGGACAGGGTTCGACGAGCAGTACTTC. This encodes CASSLASMGTGFDEQYF. The chain uses TRBV7-9 and TRBJ2-7; 9 bases line up with TRBD1. CDR1 SEHNR and CDR2 FQNEAQ come from the germline V gene (reference sequence). The CDR3 has 17 residues. Germline trimming cut 0 bases from V and 5 bases from J; bases unmatched to any gene: 11.

This clonotype has just a few counts. The V and J genes are TRBV27 and TRBJ2-7; D may correspond to TRBD1 or TRBD2 (5 bases each). Trimming shortened V by 2 bases and J by 4 bases, and 15 bases separated the two germline ends. Germline V gene data show CDR1 as MNHEY and CDR2 as SMNVEV (reference sequence). The CDR3 is made up of 15 amino acids. CDR3 residues: CASSLDATGLYEQYF. The DNA for the CDR3 is TGTGCCAGCAGTTTAGACGCTACGGGGCTGTACGAGCAGTACTTC.

The chain is built from TRBV29-1 and TRBJ2-5; D not resolved. This CDR3 region has 13 residues. The germline V gene has CDR1 SQVTM and CDR2 ANQGSEA. V was clipped by 4 bases and J by 7 bases, with 16 bases between them. CDR3 nucleotides: TGCAGCGTTGGCGGCAGAGAGATCGGGACCCAGTACTTC. Translation: CSVGGREIGTQYF.

The table lists this clonotype with many counts. V is TRBV5-6 and J is TRBJ1-2; D unresolved. This CDR3 contains 13 residues. V lost 2 bases and J lost 4, with 9 bases in between. CDR1 and CDR2 from the germline V gene are SGHDT and YYEEEE. In DNA form, the CDR3 reads TGTGCCAGCAGCTTAGGACCGAGCTATGGCTACACCTTC. Its protein is CASSLGPSYGYTF.

The chain combines TRBV11-2 with TRBJ2-1; D is ambiguous. V was clipped by 0 bases and J by 2 bases, with 5 bases between them. Germline V lookup: CDR1 SGHAT, CDR2 FQNNGV. This CDR3 has 14 residues. The DNA of the CDR3 is TGTGCCAGCAGCTTAGAGCCTACCTACAATGAGCAGTTCTTC. It codes for CASSLEPTYNEQFF.

The CDR3: CAISAQAVTYNEQFF. The CDR3 DNA follows: TGTGCCATCAGTGCTCAAGCGGTCACCTACAATGAGCAGTTCTTC. The chain is built from TRBV10-3 and TRBJ2-1, with TRBD2 as a possible D gene (5 bases). V was shortened by 4 bases and J by 2 bases, with 12 bases between the two germline ends. Germline CDR1 reads ENHRY; CDR2 reads SYGVKD. The CDR3 sequence is 15 residues long.

The chain uses TRBV29-1 and TRBJ2-7, with D tentatively TRBD1 or TRBD2 (6 bases each). The V end lost 6 bases, the J end lost 4 bases, and 13 bases lay between the germline ends. This CDR3 comprises 12 residues. CDR1 is SQVTM and CDR2 is ANQGSEA in the germline V gene. As DNA, the CDR3 is TGCAGCGTCACAGGGAGCGGGTACGAGCAGTACTTC. Encoded protein: CSVTGSGYEQYF.

The V gene is TRBV5-1, the J gene TRBJ2-7; tentative D call: TRBD1 (6 bases). Germline loops: CDR1 SGHRS, CDR2 YFSETQ. V was cut by 2 bases and J by 3 bases, with 12 bases left in between. The CDR3 spans 14 residues. In DNA, the CDR3 is TGCGCCAGCAGCTTTCAGGGGTATCTCTACGAGCAGTACTTC. It specifies CASSFQGYLYEQYF.